Each of the 16 T cell receptor beta chains below was sequenced from the same sample in a study of blood T cell repertoires in COVID-19. Only in-frame clones appear in the TCRdb table, and some are missing; sequencing was by immunoSEQ multiplex PCR. The table records 20,000 to 30,000 clones, under 90% of them present only once. The material sequenced was peripheral blood. The receptors originated from a human donor in a cohort sampled during active COVID-19.

This rearrangement joins TRBV3-1 (or the pseudogene TRBV3-2) to TRBJ2-3; D may be TRBD2 (5 bases). The CDR3 is 14 amino acids. Germline CDR1 reads LGHDT; CDR2 reads YNNKEL (reference sequence). With 1 base removed from V and 0 bases from J, the gap between germline ends came to 5 bases. The DNA of the CDR3 is TGTGCCAGCAGCCAAGGGAGGAGCACAGATACGCAGTATTTT. Protein product: CASSQGRSTDTQYF.

The chain couples TRBV5-4 to TRBJ2-5; the match to TRBD2 covers 12 bases. CDR3 size: 15 residues. In germline, CDR1 is SGHNT, CDR2 YYREEE (reference sequence). V shed 3 bases, J shed 4 bases, and the junction held 4 bases outside the gene matches. The CDR3 reads CASSSSGGAGETQYF. For the CDR3, the DNA is TGTGCCAGCAGCTCTAGCGGGGGGGCCGGAGAGACCCAGTACTTC.

A single count supports this clone. V gene TRBV5-1 combines with J gene TRBJ2-1; 9 nucleotides align to TRBD2. Germline V lookup: CDR1 SGHRS, CDR2 YFSETQ. The CDR3 is 15 amino acids. V was pared by 0 bases and J by 4 bases, with 2 bases of the junction left unmatched. The CDR3, as DNA: TGCGCCAGCAGCTTGGGGACTAGCGCTTACAATGAGCAGTTCTTC. Residues: CASSLGTSAYNEQFF.

The rearrangement uses TRBV3-1 (or the pseudogene TRBV3-2) and TRBJ2-1; 7 bases match TRBD2. The germline gives CDR1 LGHDT, CDR2 YNNKEL (reference sequence). With V trimmed by 0 bases and J by 4 bases, 9 bases remained unmatched. This CDR3 region has 17 residues. The CDR3: CASSQDSARGIYNEQFF. The CDR3, as DNA: TGTGCCAGCAGCCAAGATTCAGCGCGGGGGATTTACAATGAGCAGTTCTTC.

This sequence joins TRBV24-1 and TRBJ2-1, with D tentatively TRBD1 (6 bases). The CDR3 spans 12 residues. The V end lost 9 bases, the J end lost 5 bases, and 10 bases lay between the germline ends. From germline, CDR1 is KGHDR and CDR2 SFDVKD. This chain's CDR3 is CATGQSNNEQFF. As DNA, the CDR3 is TGTGCCACCGGACAGTCTAACAATGAGCAGTTCTTC.

This clone showed up just a few times. The CDR3 loop reads CASSFWAQPQHF. The CDR3 coding sequence is TGTGCCAGCAGTTTCTGGGCCCAGCCCCAGCATTTT. The gene calls are TRBV28 and TRBJ1-5, with no clear D. CDR1 MDHEN and CDR2 SYDVKM come from the germline V gene. The CDR3 length is 12 residues. V lost 3 bases to trimming and J lost 7 bases, with 7 bases between them.

This sequence joins TRBV6-6 and TRBJ1-2; the D is unclear. Trimming stripped 2 bases from V and 4 bases from J, with 11 bases between. The CDR3 covers 14 residues. Germline V gene sequence: CDR1 MNHNY, CDR2 SVGAGI (reference sequence). CDR3 region: CASSYQTSIYGYTF. In nucleotides, the CDR3 is TGTGCCAGCAGTTACCAAACCTCTATCTATGGCTACACCTTC.

This clone came up a few times. V usage is TRBV19 and J usage is TRBJ1-5; D is uncertain. The V gene's germline CDR1 is LNHDA and CDR2 SQIVND (reference sequence). V dropped 2 bases and J dropped 5 bases, with 4 bases sitting between them. The CDR3 consists of 12 residues. CDR3 coding DNA: TGTGCCAGTAGTATACGGGATCAGCCCCAGCATTTT. This gives the protein CASSIRDQPQHF. Combining the CDR3 with reference TRBV19 and TRBJ1-5 gives the whole variable domain DGGITQSPKYLFRKEGQNVTLSCEQNLNHDAMYWYRQDPGQGLRLIYYSQIVNDFQKGDIAEGYSVSREKKESFPLTVTSAQKNPTAFYLCASSIRDQPQHFGDGTRLSIL.

This clone has a single count. The chain is built from TRBV25-1 and TRBJ1-4, with D perhaps matching TRBD1 (5 bases). Germline V gene lookup returns CDR1 MGHDK and CDR2 SYGVNS. The V and J ends lost 1 base and 7 bases respectively, with 7 bases between them. The CDR3 loop spans 13 amino acids. CDR3 amino acids: CASSESGGEKLFF. CDR3 bases: TGTGCCAGCAGTGAATCCGGGGGTGAAAAACTGTTTTTT.

The chain links TRBV28 to TRBJ2-4, with 12 nucleotides matching TRBD1. V trimming: 6 bases; J trimming: 1 base; junction bases outside the gene matches: 13. The CDR3 is made up of 19 amino acids. Germline values: CDR1 MDHEN, CDR2 SYDVKM. This CDR3 reads CASSPQLGQGALAKNIQYF. CDR3 nucleotides: TGTGCCAGCAGCCCCCAGTTGGGACAGGGGGCACTGGCCAAAAACATTCAGTACTTC.

The gene calls are TRBV28 and TRBJ2-6; 9 bases line up with TRBD1. Trimming at V came to 5 bases and at J to 4 bases, leaving 3 bases not matched to a gene. Germline loops: CDR1 MDHEN, CDR2 SYDVKM. This CDR3 is 15 amino acids long. The CDR3 DNA reads TGTGCCAGCAGTGGACAGGGGTCAGGGGCCAACGTCCTGACTTTC. Encoded protein: CASSGQGSGANVLTF. Full variable domain (rest looked up from reference TRBV28 and TRBJ2-6): DVKVTQSSRYLVKRTGEKVFLECVQDMDHENMFWYRQDPGLGLRLIYFSYDVKMKEKGDIPEGYSVSREKKERFSLILESASTNQTSMYLCASSGQGSGANVLTFGAGSRLTVL.

This rearrangement joins TRBV10-1 to TRBJ2-7, with TRBD1 matching over 7 bases. CDR1 and CDR2 (germline): WNHNN, SYGVQD (reference sequence). V lost 0 bases to trimming and J lost 4 bases; unmatched junction nucleotides: 6. The CDR3 runs to 15 residues. The CDR3 sequence is CASSESTGPGYEQYF. DNA for the CDR3: TGCGCCAGCAGTGAGTCGACAGGGCCGGGTTACGAGCAGTACTTC.

The chain couples TRBV7-2 to TRBJ1-4, with D perhaps matching TRBD1 (5 bases). The CDR3 is 15 amino acids. V lost 1 base and J lost 8, with 14 bases in between. Germline-derived CDR1 and CDR2 are SGHTA and FQGNSA. The CDR3 spells CASSLGQTTKEKLFF. The CDR3 DNA sequence: TGTGCCAGCAGCTTAGGACAGACGACCAAAGAAAAACTGTTTTTT.

The genes are TRBV7-2 and TRBJ1-1; D is uncertain. Trimming took 5 bases from V and 1 from J, leaving 11 bases between them. Germline values: CDR1 SGHTA, CDR2 FQGNSA. This CDR3 is built from 14 residues. The CDR3 region is CASSPRPGNTEAFF. CDR3 DNA sequence: TGTGCCAGCAGCCCCAGGCCCGGGAACACTGAAGCTTTCTTT.

The J gene is TRBJ2-1, the V gene TRBV4-1; maybe TRBD2 (6 bases). Germline V gene sequence: CDR1 MGHRA, CDR2 YSYEKL. The CDR3 is made up of 15 amino acids. Between the trimmed V and J ends, which lost 3 bases and 4 bases, there was a span of 13 bases. The CDR3 DNA reads TGCGCCAGCAGCCAGGCCCCGGAGGGTTACAATGAGCAGTTCTTC. It codes for CASSQAPEGYNEQFF.

This chain connects TRBV29-1 to TRBJ2-7; D not certain. CDR3 length: 11 residues. V lost 3 bases and J lost 5, with 8 bases in between. Germline values: CDR1 SQVTM, CDR2 ANQGSEA. Here the CDR3 reads CSVDLRDEQYF. CDR3 nucleotides: TGCAGCGTTGATCTGCGTGACGAGCAGTACTTC.